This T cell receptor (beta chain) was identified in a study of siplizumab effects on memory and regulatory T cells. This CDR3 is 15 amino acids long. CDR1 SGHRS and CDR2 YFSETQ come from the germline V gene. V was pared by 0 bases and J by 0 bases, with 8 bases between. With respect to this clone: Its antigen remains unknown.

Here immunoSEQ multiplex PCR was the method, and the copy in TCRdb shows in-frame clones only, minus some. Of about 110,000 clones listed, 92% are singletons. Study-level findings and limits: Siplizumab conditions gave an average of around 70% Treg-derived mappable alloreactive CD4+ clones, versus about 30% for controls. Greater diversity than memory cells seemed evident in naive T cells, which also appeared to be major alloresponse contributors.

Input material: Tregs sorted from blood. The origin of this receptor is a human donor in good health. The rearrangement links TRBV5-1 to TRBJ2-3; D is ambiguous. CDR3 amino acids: CASSLGTASTDTQYF. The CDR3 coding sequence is TGCGCCAGCAGCTTGGGAACAGCTAGCACAGATACGCAGTATTTT.